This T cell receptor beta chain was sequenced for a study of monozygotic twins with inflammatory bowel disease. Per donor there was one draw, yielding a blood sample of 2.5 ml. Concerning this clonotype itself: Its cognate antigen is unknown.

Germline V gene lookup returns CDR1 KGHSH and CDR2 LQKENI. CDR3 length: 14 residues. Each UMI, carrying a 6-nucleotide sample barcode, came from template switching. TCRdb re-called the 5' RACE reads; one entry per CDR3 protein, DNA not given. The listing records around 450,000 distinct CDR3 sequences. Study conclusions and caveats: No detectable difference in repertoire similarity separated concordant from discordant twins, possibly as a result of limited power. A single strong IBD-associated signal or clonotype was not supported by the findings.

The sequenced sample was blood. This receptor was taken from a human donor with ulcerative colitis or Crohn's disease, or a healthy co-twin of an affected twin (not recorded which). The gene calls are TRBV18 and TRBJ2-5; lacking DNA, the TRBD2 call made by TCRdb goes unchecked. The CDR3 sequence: CASSPQRGAETQYF.